The next 13 T cell receptor beta chains were all read from a single sample in a study of blood T cell repertoires in COVID-19. The repertoire was sequenced with immunoSEQ multiplex PCR; TCRdb's copy has only in-frame clones and lacks some. The profile shows around 100,000 clones, roughly 70% of them singletons. The sequencing sample was made of peripheral blood. Every receptor here comes from a man aged 70 or older with COVID-19, enrolled during active disease.

This chain links TRBV6-4 with TRBJ1-1; 9 nucleotides line up with TRBD1. Germline lookup yields CDR1 MRHNA and CDR2 SNTAGT. This CDR3 has 14 amino acids. J was trimmed by 5 bases and V by 5 bases; bases with no gene match: 6. In DNA, the CDR3 is TGTGCCAGCAGTCCAGGGACAGGGAATACTGAAGCTTTCTTT. Protein product: CASSPGTGNTEAFF.

The rearrangement links TRBV28 to TRBJ2-1, with 11 bases lining up with TRBD2. This CDR3 contains 15 residues. Trimming cost V 6 bases and J 6 bases; bases outside gene matches: 7. Germline V CDR1 and CDR2: MDHEN, SYDVKM. CDR3 loop: CASRTGTSGANEQFF. CDR3 DNA sequence: TGTGCCAGCAGAACCGGGACTAGCGGAGCCAATGAGCAGTTCTTC.

The chain uses TRBV6-7 and TRBJ2-7; TRBD2 is a possible D gene (6 bases). TRBV6-7 is designated an ORF whose function remains uncertain. There are 16 residues in the CDR3. V lost 0 bases and J lost 6, with 18 bases in between. CDR3 bases: TGTGCCAGCAGTTACTCGTTTCCGGGGGTATTGGGCGAGCAGTACTTC. It yields the protein CASSYSFPGVLGEQYF.

The chain carries TRBV7-9 and TRBJ2-4; no reliable D call. Germline V CDR1 and CDR2: SEHNR, FQNEAQ (reference sequence). The CDR3 has 15 residues. V lost 4 bases, J lost 0 bases, and 10 bases lay in between. The CDR3 nucleotides read TGTGCCAGCAGCTCCCCCGGGTTAGCCAAAAACATTCAGTACTTC. It yields the protein CASSSPGLAKNIQYF.

The genes are TRBV27 and TRBJ1-2; D remains ambiguous. This CDR3 region has 14 residues. V gave up 3 bases and J gave up 4 bases, with 12 bases separating them. Germline CDR1 MNHEY, CDR2 SMNVEV (reference sequence). CDR3: CASSLSPRGYGYTF. The CDR3 DNA is TGTGCCAGCAGTTTGAGCCCAAGAGGCTATGGCTACACCTTC.

The rearrangement uses TRBV12-5 and TRBJ2-1, with a weak D call TRBD2 (5 bases). The V end lost 3 bases, the J end lost 5 bases, and 14 bases lay between the germline ends. CDR3 length equals 15 residues. The germline gives CDR1 LGHNT, CDR2 FRNRAP. The CDR3 sequence: CASGFRRRRNNEQFF. CDR3 coding DNA: TGTGCTAGTGGTTTCCGGAGACGGAGGAACAATGAGCAGTTCTTC. The full variable domain, its missing parts supplied by reference TRBV12-5 and TRBJ2-1, is DARVTQTPRHKVTEMGQEVTMRCQPILGHNTVFWYRQTMMQGLELLAYFRNRAPLDDSGMPKDRFSAEMPDATLATLKIQPSEPRDSAVYFCASGFRRRRNNEQFFGPGTRLTVL.

This chain uses TRBV18 with TRBJ1-2; 9 bases agree with TRBD1. V lost 8 bases and J lost 5; bases outside the gene matches: 9. Germline loops: CDR1 KGHSH, CDR2 LQKENI. The CDR3 has 14 residues. The CDR3 sequence: CASTRQGGQYGYTF. The DNA for the CDR3 is TGTGCCAGCACCCGACAGGGGGGTCAATATGGCTACACCTTC.

V is TRBV4-3 and J is TRBJ2-7; 11 bases line up with TRBD2. CDR1 LGHNA and CDR2 YSLEER come from the germline V gene. V gave up 0 bases and J gave up 6 bases; unmatched junction bases: 13. The CDR3 spans 18 residues. The CDR3 is CASSQESLTSGRLSEQYF. The CDR3 DNA reads TGCGCCAGCAGCCAAGAATCCCTAACTAGCGGGAGACTCTCCGAGCAGTACTTC.

The chain carries TRBV5-4 and TRBJ2-1; 10 bases are shared with TRBD1. The germline V gene encodes CDR1 SGHNT and CDR2 YYREEE (reference sequence). This CDR3 comprises 17 residues. Germline trimming cut 3 bases from V and 1 base from J; bases unmatched to any gene: 7. Written as DNA, the CDR3 is TGTGCCAGCAGCTGGTTAGACAGGGGGCGATCCTACAATGAGCAGTTCTTC. Its protein product is CASSWLDRGRSYNEQFF.

CDR3 in amino acids: CSATSYGYTF. For the CDR3, the DNA is TGCAGTGCTACCTCCTATGGCTACACCTTC. The chain joins TRBV20-1 to TRBJ1-2; no firm D call. With 4 bases removed from V and 4 bases from J, the gap between germline ends came to 4 bases. The CDR3 spans 10 residues. The germline CDR1 and CDR2 sequences are DFQATT and SNEGSKA (reference sequence).

The chain uses TRBV7-9 and TRBJ1-1, with 8 positions matching TRBD1. V shed 5 bases, J shed 2 bases, and the junction held 10 bases outside the gene matches. The germline gives CDR1 SEHNR, CDR2 FQNEAQ (reference sequence). CDR3 length: 16 amino acids. The CDR3 protein is CASSPGTGATNTEAFF. In DNA form, the CDR3 reads TGTGCCAGCAGCCCTGGGACAGGCGCAACTAACACTGAAGCTTTCTTT.

Concerning this clone itself: Additional DNA sequences in this sample encode the identical CDR3. The chain combines TRBV7-3 with TRBJ1-1; TRBD1 agrees at 8 bases. V lost 3 bases to trimming and J lost 5 bases; unmatched junction nucleotides: 2. Germline CDR1 SGHTA, CDR2 FQGTGA. The length of the CDR3 is 13 residues. CDR3 nucleotides: TGTGCCAGCAGCTTTGACAGGGGAACTGAAGCTTTCTTT. Its translation: CASSFDRGTEAFF.

The chain joins TRBV2 to TRBJ1-5, with 7 bases identical to TRBD1. The ends lost 7 bases at V and 5 bases at J; junction bases unmatched: 8. The CDR3 has 14 residues. Per germline, CDR1 SNHLY and CDR2 FYNNEI. In nucleotides, the CDR3 is TGTGCCAGCAATCCGGGACAGTCCTATCAGCCCCAGCATTTT. Amino acids: CASNPGQSYQPQHF.